One sample yielded the 30 T cell receptor beta chains listed below, sequenced in a study of immune heterogeneity within non-small cell lung tumors. The template for each sample was 500 to 700 ng of genomic DNA, which had been extracted from bulk tumor tissue. Several biopsies per primary tumor, spaced far apart, were taken during surgery. The study cohort was described as untreated, and its members had newly diagnosed non-small cell lung cancer. They went on to have curative surgery. Amplifying TCR beta CDR3 involved multiplex PCR carried out with 32 V and 13 J primers. Via MiXCR, TCRdb re-called the multiplex PCR reads, giving one row per CDR3 protein. Of around 2,900 distinct CDR3 sequences listed, roughly 15% were seen once; the top ten hold around 21%. The sequencing input was lung tumor tissue. The source of these receptors is a female donor with non-small cell lung cancer.

Regarding this clonotype: At one end, the junction sequence differs from germline, possibly due to a read error. The chain recombines TRBV5-1 with TRBJ1-2; 9 bases match TRBD1. There are 17 residues in the CDR3. Germline loops: CDR1 SGHRS, CDR2 YFSETQ. The CDR3 nucleotides read TGCGCCAGCAGCTCCTCCGTGACAGGGGGTCCTAACTATTGCTACACCTTC. Its translation: CASSSSVTGGPNYCYTF. Looking up the rest from reference TRBV5-1 and TRBJ1-2 gives the full variable domain: KAGVTQTPRYLIKTRGQQVTLSCSPISGHRSVSWYQQTPGQGLQFLFEYFSETQRNKGNFPGRFSGRQFSNSRSEMNVSTLELGDSALYLCASSSSVTGGPNYCYTFGSGTRLTVV.

This clonotype appeared once. A much bigger clone sits one base away, suggesting this may be a read error. This chain connects TRBV4-1 to TRBJ2-2; TRBD2 matches 9 bases. With V trimmed by 4 bases and J by 7 bases, 7 bases remained unmatched. There are 15 residues in the CDR3. The V gene's germline CDR1 is MGHRA and CDR2 YSYEKL. The CDR3 protein is CASSPPSGMVGELFF. DNA for the CDR3: TGCGCCAGCAGCCCCCCTAGCGGGATGGTCGGGGAGCTGTTTTTT.

The table lists this clonotype with many counts. This chain connects TRBV5-4 to TRBJ1-2, with no clear D. This CDR3 contains 15 residues. The germline CDR1 and CDR2 sequences are SGHNT and YYREEE (reference sequence). Trimming took off 3 bases at V and 8 bases at J, with 20 bases between the two ends. Here the CDR3 DNA reads TGTGCCAGCAGCTCGTCGGGCCGCCCCGTTGGGGGCTACACCTTC. Its protein product is CASSSSGRPVGGYTF.

This clonotype ranks as medium-sized (0.01 to 0.1%). This chain uses TRBV6-5 with TRBJ1-1; D remains ambiguous. Trimming removed 0 bases from V and 8 bases from J, with 10 bases in between. This CDR3 comprises 13 residues. CDR1 and CDR2 from the germline V gene are MNHEY and SVGAGI. The DNA for the CDR3 is TGTGCCAGCAGTTACTCGATTAGCACAGAAGCTTTCTTT. Its protein product is CASSYSISTEAFF.

This clonotype ranks as medium-sized. The rearrangement links TRBV11-2 to TRBJ2-2, with a weak D call TRBD2 (7 bases). This CDR3 is built from 16 residues. Trimming shortened V by 5 bases and J by 0 bases, and 13 bases separated the two germline ends. Germline loops: CDR1 SGHAT, CDR2 FQNNGV. CDR3 amino acids: CASSPRGGTNTGELFF. DNA for the CDR3: TGTGCCAGCAGCCCTAGGGGGGGCACGAACACCGGGGAGCTGTTTTTT.

This chain links TRBV28 with TRBJ1-2, with D tentatively TRBD1 (6 bases). Germline lookup yields CDR1 MDHEN and CDR2 SYDVKM. The length of the CDR3 is 18 residues. The V gene lost 5 bases and the J gene lost 6 bases, with 28 bases spanning the gap. CDR3 in amino acids: CASSLRGGGGRGVNGYTF. CDR3 sequence (DNA): TGTGCCAGCAGTCTGAGGGGGGGGGGGGGCAGGGGAGTAAATGGCTACACCTTC.

Comments on this clonotype: Germline is not matched at one junction end, which may reflect a read error. The chain carries TRBV5-8 and TRBJ1-2; D might be TRBD1 (6 bases). The CDR3 contains 15 residues. From germline, CDR1 is SGHTS and CDR2 YDEGEE. The DNA of the CDR3 is TGTGCCGGCAGCTTAGTTTTGGACAGTAACTATGGCTACACCTTC. This sequence encodes CAGSLVLDSNYGYTF.

By share, this clonotype ranks as medium-sized. V is TRBV28 and J is TRBJ1-1; D not resolved. Trimming removed 8 bases at V and 0 bases at J, with 10 bases between. CDR1 is MDHEN and CDR2 is SYDVKM in the germline V gene. This CDR3 comprises 13 residues. Here the CDR3 DNA reads TGTGCCAGCCGTCTAGTCCTGAACACTGAAGCTTTCTTT. Encoded protein: CASRLVLNTEAFF.

By share, this clonotype ranks as medium-sized (0.01 to 0.1%). The rearrangement links TRBV9 to TRBJ1-2; weak D call: TRBD1 (5 bases). Between the trimmed V and J ends, which lost 5 bases and 5 bases, there was a span of 16 bases. Germline V gene data show CDR1 as SGDLS and CDR2 as YYNGEE. CDR3 length equals 14 residues. The CDR3 coding sequence is TGTGCCAGCAGACTAAGCGGGGCGGTATATGGCTACACCTTC. This sequence encodes CASRLSGAVYGYTF.

By its share, this clonotype is medium-sized (0.01 to 0.1%). This chain joins TRBV12-3 or TRBV12-4 and TRBJ2-7; D is undetermined. V was cut by 6 bases and J by 2 bases, with 8 bases left in between. This CDR3 comprises 12 residues. The CDR3 loop is CASSGGTYEQYF. The CDR3 DNA follows: TGTGCCAGCAGCGGCGGAACCTACGAGCAGTACTTC.

Remarks on this clonotype: This CDR3 fails to terminate in the conserved phenylalanine or tryptophan, so it likely reflects a read error. It is unclear where the CDR3 begins or ends on the DNA, so no DNA is shown, and the CDR3 is as TCRdb lists it. The chain has TRBV20-1 and TRBJ2-3; TRBD1 reflects the table's D call only, with no check against the DNA. Germline lookup yields CDR1 DFQATT and CDR2 SNEGSKA (reference sequence). The CDR3 totals 17 residues, both ends included. CDR3 protein: CSASVGQGGTYEQYFGP.

Of note for this clonotype: A clone one base away is much larger, so this may be a read error. V is TRBV2 and J is TRBJ2-5; D possibly corresponds to TRBD2 (6 bases). Germline CDR1 is SNHLY and CDR2 is FYNNEI. CDR3 size: 16 residues. Trimming cost V 4 bases and J 5 bases, with 20 bases left between them. The CDR3 nucleotides read TGTGCCAGCAGTGGTTTCGGGGGAGCTCGAGGGGAGACCCAGTACTTC. It codes for CASSGFGGARGETQYF.

This clonotype has only a few counts. The gene calls are TRBV6-2 or TRBV6-3 and TRBJ2-1; TRBD2 aligns across 8 bases. The germline gives CDR1 MNHEY, CDR2 SVGEGT. Unmatched junction bases numbered 14, after V lost 9 bases and J lost 7 bases. The CDR3 runs 15 residues. For the CDR3, the DNA is TGTGCCAGTACTCTACTATCGGGAGGGACTAATGAGCAGTTCTTC. Its protein is CASTLLSGGTNEQFF.

J is TRBJ2-5 and V is TRBV5-4; TRBD2 agrees at 8 bases. Germline V gene sequence: CDR1 SGHNT, CDR2 YYREEE (reference sequence). V shed 4 bases and J 0 bases; nucleotides not matched to a gene: 8. This CDR3 comprises 16 residues. The CDR3, as DNA: TGTGCCAGCAGCGCTAGTAGCGGGGCGTACCAAGAGACCCAGTACTTC. Protein: CASSASSGAYQETQYF.

This clonotype is judged medium-sized (0.01 to 0.1%). This chain joins TRBV18 and TRBJ1-2, with 8 bases matching TRBD1. CDR1 is KGHSH, CDR2 LQKENI, per germline. CDR3 length: 15 amino acids. The trim removed 5 bases at V and 12 bases at J, leaving 17 bases unmatched. CDR3 loop: CASSDGQYTGGVHTF. CDR3 nucleotides: TGTGCCAGCTCAGACGGACAATATACAGGGGGAGTTCACACCTTC.

In its sample, this clonotype was seen a few times. The chain is built from TRBV18 and TRBJ1-5; maybe TRBD1 (5 bases). The CDR3 spans 16 residues. Germline-derived CDR1 and CDR2 are KGHSH and LQKENI. V lost 2 bases to trimming and J lost 6 bases, with 17 bases between them. The CDR3 spells CASSPLRMGGSQPQHF. In DNA form, the CDR3 reads TGTGCCAGCTCACCATTACGGATGGGGGGGAGTCAGCCCCAGCATTTT.

This clonotype is labeled medium-sized. The V call is TRBV10-2, the J call TRBJ2-1, with D perhaps TRBD1 (6 bases). Trimming took off 6 bases at V and 7 bases at J, with 16 bases between the two ends. Germline CDR1 is WSHSY and CDR2 is SAAADI. The CDR3 totals 14 residues. CDR3 nucleotide sequence: TGCGCCAGCAGGGACAGAGGGGTGGTAAATGAGCAGTTCTTC. Protein sequence: CASRDRGVVNEQFF.

About this clonotype: A single base separates this from a much larger clone, so it may be a read error. Since the CDR3 does not end with the conserved phenylalanine or tryptophan, this likely comes from a read error. V gene TRBV2 combines with J gene TRBJ2-1; 8 bases line up with TRBD1. V lost 4 bases, J lost 2 bases, and 7 bases stayed unmatched. The CDR3 has 16 amino acids. The germline V gene has CDR1 SNHLY and CDR2 FYNNEI. Written as DNA, the CDR3 is TGTGCCAGCAGTGGAGGGGACAGGCTTACCTACAATGAGCAGTTCTTA. Encoded protein: CASSGGDRLTYNEQFL.

Sample share makes this clonotype medium-sized. The chain recombines TRBV2 with TRBJ2-7; possibly TRBD2 for D (6 bases). Trimming shortened V by 4 bases and J by 7 bases, and 14 bases separated the two germline ends. The germline CDR1 and CDR2 sequences are SNHLY and FYNNEI. CDR3 length: 13 amino acids. CDR3: CASSGAGFREQYF. DNA for the CDR3: TGTGCCAGCAGTGGGGCGGGGTTCAGGGAGCAGTACTTC.

This clonotype is deemed large. This chain uses TRBV7-6 with TRBJ2-7; TRBD2 matches at 13 bases. Germline V gene sequence: CDR1 SGHVS, CDR2 FNYEAQ. This CDR3 spans 17 amino acids. Trimming took 4 bases from V and 7 from J; bases not matched to a gene: 13. CDR3 region: CASSSRTSGSHLREQYF. CDR3 DNA: TGTGCCAGCAGCTCCCGGACTAGCGGGAGTCACCTGCGGGAGCAGTACTTC.

By frequency in the sample, this clonotype is medium-sized. The chain joins TRBV24-1 to TRBJ2-5; 8 bases agree with TRBD1. The CDR3 totals 14 residues. Germline V gene data show CDR1 as KGHDR and CDR2 as SFDVKD. Losses at the gene ends were 3 bases for V and 4 bases for J; bases not matched to a gene: 3. The CDR3 region is CATSDRTGSETQYF. CDR3 bases: TGTGCCACCAGTGATCGGACAGGGTCAGAGACCCAGTACTTC.

By share, this clonotype counts as medium-sized. The gene calls are TRBV5-6 and TRBJ1-2, with a tentative D call TRBD1 (5 bases). CDR1 is SGHDT and CDR2 is YYEEEE in the germline V gene. This CDR3 region has 16 residues. V was trimmed by 4 bases and J by 3 bases, leaving 19 bases between them. CDR3 sequence: CASSQLAGRGDYGYTF. DNA for the CDR3: TGTGCCAGCAGCCAGCTGGCAGGTCGGGGGGACTATGGCTACACCTTC. The full variable domain, in which reference TRBV5-6 and TRBJ1-2 provide the parts outside the CDR3, is DAGVTQSPTHLIKTRGQQVTLRCSPKSGHDTVSWYQQALGQGPQFIFQYYEEEERQRGNFPDRFSGHQFPNYSSELNVNALLLGDSALYLCASSQLAGRGDYGYTFGSGTRLTVV.

This clonotype appeared many times. The chain couples TRBV20-1 to TRBJ1-2; no reliable D call. Germline CDR1 DFQATT, CDR2 SNEGSKA (reference sequence). Trimming shortened V by 5 bases and J by 0 bases, and 10 bases separated the two germline ends. CDR3 length: 13 residues. The CDR3 nucleotides read TGCAGTGCTGGAGTGGCATCTAACTATGGCTACACCTTC. Encoded protein: CSAGVASNYGYTF.

The genes are TRBV5-4 and TRBJ2-1; no clear D. Trimming removed 1 base from V and 5 bases from J, with 13 bases in between. The CDR3 sequence is 15 residues long. CDR1 and CDR2 from the germline V gene are SGHNT and YYREEE (reference sequence). The CDR3 reads CASSLFSNTHNEQFF. The CDR3 DNA is TGTGCCAGCAGCTTGTTCAGTAACACTCACAATGAGCAGTTCTTC.

In this sample, this clonotype turned up a few times. A much more abundant neighbour one base away suggests this may be a read error. The chain links TRBV6-5 to TRBJ1-4; D not certain. Germline assignment: CDR1 MNHEY and CDR2 SVGAGI. The length of the CDR3 is 14 residues. The CDR3 DNA sequence: TGTGCCAGCAGTTACCGGAGGGTTAATGAAAAACTGCTTTTT. Protein product: CASSYRRVNEKLLF.

This clonotype qualifies as medium-sized. V is TRBV28 and J is TRBJ2-2, with TRBD1 identical over 9 bases. This CDR3 contains 15 residues. Germline V lookup: CDR1 MDHEN, CDR2 SYDVKM. Trimming at V came to 6 bases and at J to 1 base, leaving 3 bases not matched to a gene. The CDR3 nucleotides read TGTGCCAGCAGGTCGGGACAGGGGAACACCGGGGAGCTGTTTTTT. Protein: CASRSGQGNTGELFF.

Concerning this clonotype itself: A much more abundant neighbour one base away suggests this may be a read error. The J gene is TRBJ2-5, the V gene TRBV20-1; 10 nucleotides agree with TRBD2. Germline CDR1 reads DFQATT; CDR2 reads SNEGSKA (reference sequence). V was clipped by 8 bases and J by 4 bases; unmatched bases: 7. This CDR3 has 13 residues. The CDR3 sequence: CSTQTSGRETQYF. DNA for the CDR3: TGCAGTACCCAGACTAGCGGGCGAGAGACCCAGTACTTC.

The sample holds a few counts of this clonotype. This clone may be a read error of a much larger clone one base away. The chain uses TRBV10-1 and TRBJ2-3; maybe TRBD2 (6 bases). Looked up from germline, CDR1 is WNHNN and CDR2 is SYGVQD (reference sequence). Trimming cost V 6 bases and J 1 base, with 8 bases left between them. There are 13 residues in the CDR3. Written as DNA, the CDR3 is TGCGCCAGCAGAGCGGGTCGCACAGATACGCAGTATTTT. The encoded protein is CASRAGRTDTQYF.

The chain employs TRBV12-3 or TRBV12-4 and TRBJ2-7, with D possibly being TRBD1 or TRBD2 (5 bases each). This CDR3 has 12 amino acids. The V gene lost 4 bases and the J gene lost 7 bases, with 11 bases spanning the gap. The CDR3 DNA reads as TGTGCCAGCAGTTCCGGGACCCAAGAGCAGTACTTC. It codes for CASSSGTQEQYF.

Judged by abundance, this clonotype is medium-sized. The chain employs TRBV5-1 and TRBJ2-2, with 9 bases fitting TRBD1. Trimming removed 7 bases from V and 7 bases from J; junction bases left unmatched: 14. This CDR3 has 16 amino acids. Germline-derived CDR1 and CDR2 are SGHRS and YFSETQ. The CDR3 spells CASRYLTGGVDGELFF. For the CDR3, the DNA is TGCGCCAGCCGATACCTGACAGGGGGAGTTGACGGGGAGCTGTTTTTT. Supplemented by reference TRBV5-1 and TRBJ2-2, the full variable domain reads KAGVTQTPRYLIKTRGQQVTLSCSPISGHRSVSWYQQTPGQGLQFLFEYFSETQRNKGNFPGRFSGRQFSNSRSEMNVSTLELGDSALYLCASRYLTGGVDGELFFGEGSRLTVL.